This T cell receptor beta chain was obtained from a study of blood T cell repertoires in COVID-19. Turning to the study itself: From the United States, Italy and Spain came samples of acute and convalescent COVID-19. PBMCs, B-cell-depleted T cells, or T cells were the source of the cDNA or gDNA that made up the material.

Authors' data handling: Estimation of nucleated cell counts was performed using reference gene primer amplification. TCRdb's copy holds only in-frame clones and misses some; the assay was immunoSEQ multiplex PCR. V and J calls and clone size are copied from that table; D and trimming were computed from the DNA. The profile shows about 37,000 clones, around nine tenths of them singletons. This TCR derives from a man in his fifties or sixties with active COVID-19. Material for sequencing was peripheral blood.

CDR3 coding DNA: TGTGCCATGACACGCCGAAGAAGGACAGAGGAGACCCAGTACTTC. It is translated as CAMTRRRRTEETQYF. V usage is TRBV10-3 and J usage is TRBJ2-5, with D tentatively TRBD1 (6 bases). The V and J ends lost 9 bases and 5 bases respectively, with 22 bases between them. CDR3 size: 15 residues. Germline lookup yields CDR1 ENHRY and CDR2 SYGVKD.